The TCR beta chain under discussion was sequenced for a study of CD8 T cells in Susac syndrome. RNA amounts of roughly 0.5 to 1 ug underwent reverse transcription with random hexamers. Across 54 Vbeta and 13 Jbeta, TCR beta CDR3 was amplified with immunoSEQ multiplex PCR. TCRdb itself ran the immunoSEQ multiplex PCR reads through MiXCR, one entry per CDR3 protein. The table includes some 190,000 distinct CDR3 sequences, under 95% detected once. The CDR3 totals 15 residues. Germline V gene sequence: CDR1 SGDLS, CDR2 YYNGEE. The trim removed 0 bases at V and 5 bases at J, leaving 6 bases unmatched. TCR beta from blood CD8+ and CD4+ T cells was sequenced. The TEMRA cells underwent FACS enrichment, while the CD8+ and CD4+ T cells underwent negative isolation.

The sample taken for sequencing was CD4+ T cells from PBMCs. This sequence originates from a human donor in good health. J is TRBJ2-7 and V is TRBV9; the match to TRBD2 covers 9 bases. Written as DNA, the CDR3 is TGTGCCAGCAGCGTAGCTACCGCGGGGGGGAACGAGCAGTACTTC. Its translation: CASSVATAGGNEQYF.